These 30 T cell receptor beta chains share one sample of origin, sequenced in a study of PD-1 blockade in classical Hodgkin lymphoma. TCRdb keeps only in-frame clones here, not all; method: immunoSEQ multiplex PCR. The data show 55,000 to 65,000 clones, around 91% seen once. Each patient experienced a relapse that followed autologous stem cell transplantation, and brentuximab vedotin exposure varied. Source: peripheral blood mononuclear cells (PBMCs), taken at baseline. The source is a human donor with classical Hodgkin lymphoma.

CDR3 nucleotides: TGTGCCAGCAGCTTGAAGTATGACAGCTCTAACTATGGCTACACCTTC. Encoded protein: CASSLKYDSSNYGYTF. The rearrangement uses TRBV5-6 and TRBJ1-2; perhaps TRBD1 as D (5 bases). V was pared by 1 base and J by 0 bases, with 13 bases between. CDR1 SGHDT and CDR2 YYEEEE come from the germline V gene. The CDR3 has 16 residues.

CDR3 bases: TGTGCCAGCAGTGAAACCGGGACAGCAATCGGAAACACCATATATTTT. Translation: CASSETGTAIGNTIYF. V is TRBV6-1 and J is TRBJ1-3; TRBD1 aligns across 7 bases. The junction had 8 bases not matched to a gene; V was cut back by 2 bases and J by 4 bases. Germline V lookup: CDR1 MNHNS, CDR2 SASEGT. The CDR3 loop spans 16 amino acids.

The CDR3 nucleotides read TGCGCCAGCAGCTTGGGACAGCTTGGTTCACCCCTCCACTTT. Protein: CASSLGQLGSPLHF. The chain is built from TRBV5-1 and TRBJ1-6, with D perhaps matching TRBD1 (5 bases). This CDR3 contains 14 residues. The V gene's germline CDR1 is SGHRS and CDR2 YFSETQ. V was cut by 0 bases and J by 9 bases, with 10 bases left in between.

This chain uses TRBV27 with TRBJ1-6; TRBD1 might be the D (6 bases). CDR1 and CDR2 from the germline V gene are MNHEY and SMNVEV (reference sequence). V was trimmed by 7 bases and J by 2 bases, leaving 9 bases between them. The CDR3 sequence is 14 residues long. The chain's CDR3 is CASTRTAYNSPLHF. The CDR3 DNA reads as TGTGCCAGCACGCGGACAGCCTATAATTCACCCCTCCACTTT.

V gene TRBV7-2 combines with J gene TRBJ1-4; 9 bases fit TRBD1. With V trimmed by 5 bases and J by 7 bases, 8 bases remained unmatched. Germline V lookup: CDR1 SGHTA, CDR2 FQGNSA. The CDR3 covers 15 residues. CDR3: CASSPGGTGTEKLFF. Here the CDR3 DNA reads TGTGCCAGCAGCCCAGGAGGGACAGGGACTGAAAAACTGTTTTTT.

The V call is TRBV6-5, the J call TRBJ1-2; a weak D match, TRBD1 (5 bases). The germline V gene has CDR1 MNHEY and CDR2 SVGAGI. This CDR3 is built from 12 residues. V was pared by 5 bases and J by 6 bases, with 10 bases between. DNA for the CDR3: TGTGCCAGCAGTACCGGGACGGATGGCTACACCTTC. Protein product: CASSTGTDGYTF.

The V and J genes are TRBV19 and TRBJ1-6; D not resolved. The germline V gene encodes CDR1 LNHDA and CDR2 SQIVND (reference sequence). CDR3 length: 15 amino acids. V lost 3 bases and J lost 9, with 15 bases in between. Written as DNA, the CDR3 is TGTGCCAGTAGTATGTTGACATCGGGCGGTTCACCCCTCCACTTT. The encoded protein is CASSMLTSGGSPLHF.

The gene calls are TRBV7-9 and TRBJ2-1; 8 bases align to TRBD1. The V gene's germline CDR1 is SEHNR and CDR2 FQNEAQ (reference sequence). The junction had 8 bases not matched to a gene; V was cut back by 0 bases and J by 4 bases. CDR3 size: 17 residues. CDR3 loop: CASSLAEGQGAYNEQFF. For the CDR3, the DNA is TGTGCCAGCAGCTTAGCCGAGGGGCAGGGGGCTTACAATGAGCAGTTCTTC.

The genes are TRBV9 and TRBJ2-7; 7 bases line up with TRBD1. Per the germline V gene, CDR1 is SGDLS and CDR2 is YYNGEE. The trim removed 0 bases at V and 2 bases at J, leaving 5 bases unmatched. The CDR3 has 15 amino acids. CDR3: CASSVAGQPTYEQYF. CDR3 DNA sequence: TGTGCCAGCAGCGTAGCGGGACAGCCCACCTACGAGCAGTACTTC.

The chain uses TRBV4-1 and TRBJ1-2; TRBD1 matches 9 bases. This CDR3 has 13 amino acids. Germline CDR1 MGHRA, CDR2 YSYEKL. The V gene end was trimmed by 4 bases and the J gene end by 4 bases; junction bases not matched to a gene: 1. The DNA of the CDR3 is TGCGCCAGCAGCCCGGACAGGGGCTATGGCTACACCTTC. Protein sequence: CASSPDRGYGYTF.

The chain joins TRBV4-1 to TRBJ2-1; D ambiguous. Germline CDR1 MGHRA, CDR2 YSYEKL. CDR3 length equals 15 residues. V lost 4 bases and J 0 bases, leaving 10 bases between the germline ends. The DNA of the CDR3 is TGCGCCAGCAGCCCCGGGCCAAGCTCCTACAATGAGCAGTTCTTC. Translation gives CASSPGPSSYNEQFF.

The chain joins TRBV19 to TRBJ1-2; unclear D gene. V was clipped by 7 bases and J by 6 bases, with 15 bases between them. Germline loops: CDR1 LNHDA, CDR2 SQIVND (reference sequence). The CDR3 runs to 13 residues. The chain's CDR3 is CASIVGQEHGYTF. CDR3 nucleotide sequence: TGTGCCAGTATAGTCGGGCAGGAACATGGCTACACCTTC.

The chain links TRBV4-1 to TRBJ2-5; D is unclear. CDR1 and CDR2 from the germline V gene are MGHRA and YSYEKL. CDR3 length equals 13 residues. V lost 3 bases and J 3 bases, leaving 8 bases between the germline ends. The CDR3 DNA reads TGCGCCAGCAGCCACGCCCGGGAAGAGACCCAGTACTTC. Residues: CASSHAREETQYF.

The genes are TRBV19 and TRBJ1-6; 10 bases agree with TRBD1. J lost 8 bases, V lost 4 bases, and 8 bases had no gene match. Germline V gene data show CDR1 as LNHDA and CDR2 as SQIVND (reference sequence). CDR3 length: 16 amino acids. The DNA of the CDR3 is TGTGCCAGTAGTAGGACCGGGACAGGGGTTGATTCACCCCTCCACTTT. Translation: CASSRTGTGVDSPLHF.

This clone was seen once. The CDR3 reads CASSGQTNNQPQHF. The CDR3 region has the DNA TGTGCCAGCAGTGGACAGACCAACAATCAGCCCCAGCATTTT. The V gene is TRBV6-1, the J gene TRBJ1-5, with D tentatively TRBD1 (5 bases). The CDR3 is 14 amino acids. In germline, CDR1 is MNHNS, CDR2 SASEGT. The V and J ends lost 4 bases and 3 bases respectively, with 10 bases between them.

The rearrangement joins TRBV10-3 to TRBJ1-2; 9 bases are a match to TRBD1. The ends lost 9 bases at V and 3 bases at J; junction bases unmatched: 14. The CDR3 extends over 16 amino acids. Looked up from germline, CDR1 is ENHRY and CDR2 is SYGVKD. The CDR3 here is CAIKDLSTGGDYGYTF. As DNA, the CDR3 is TGTGCCATTAAGGACTTGTCGACAGGGGGTGACTATGGCTACACCTTC.

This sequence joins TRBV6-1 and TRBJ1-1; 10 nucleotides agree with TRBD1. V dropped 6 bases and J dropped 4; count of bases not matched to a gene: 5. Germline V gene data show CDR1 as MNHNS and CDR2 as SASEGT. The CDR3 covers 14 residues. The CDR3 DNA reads TGTGCCAGCAGGCGACAGGGGGCGAGCACTGAAGCTTTCTTT. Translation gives CASRRQGASTEAFF.

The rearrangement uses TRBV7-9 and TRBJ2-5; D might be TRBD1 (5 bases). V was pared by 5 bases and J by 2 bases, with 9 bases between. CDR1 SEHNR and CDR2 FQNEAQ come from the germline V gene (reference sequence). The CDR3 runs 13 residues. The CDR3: CASSPTDQETQYF. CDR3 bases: TGTGCCAGCAGCCCGACAGATCAAGAGACCCAGTACTTC.

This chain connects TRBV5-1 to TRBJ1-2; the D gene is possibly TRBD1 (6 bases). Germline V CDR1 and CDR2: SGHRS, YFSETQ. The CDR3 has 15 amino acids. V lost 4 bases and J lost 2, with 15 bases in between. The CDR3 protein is CASSAEGQLNYGYTF. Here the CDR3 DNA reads TGCGCCAGCAGCGCGGAAGGACAGCTAAACTATGGCTACACCTTC.

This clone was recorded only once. CDR3 nucleotide sequence: TGTGCCATCAGTGTAGTCTCTTGGGAGCCCTCCTACAATGAGCAGTTCTTC. It codes for CAISVVSWEPSYNEQFF. This chain joins TRBV10-3 and TRBJ2-1; D is possibly TRBD2 (5 bases). The CDR3 is 17 amino acids. CDR1 is ENHRY, CDR2 SYGVKD, per germline. Trimming pared 4 bases from V and 0 bases from J, leaving 16 bases between.

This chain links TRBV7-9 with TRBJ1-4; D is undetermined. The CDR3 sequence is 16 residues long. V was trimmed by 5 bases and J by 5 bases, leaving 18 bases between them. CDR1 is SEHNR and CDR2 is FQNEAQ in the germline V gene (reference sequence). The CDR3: CASSTWADRSNEKLFF. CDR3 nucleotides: TGTGCCAGCAGCACCTGGGCCGATCGATCCAATGAAAAACTGTTTTTT.

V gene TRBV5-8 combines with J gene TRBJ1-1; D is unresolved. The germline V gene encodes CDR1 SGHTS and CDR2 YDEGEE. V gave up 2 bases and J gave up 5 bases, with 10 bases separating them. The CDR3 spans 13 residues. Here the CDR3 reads CASSLNDVTEAFF. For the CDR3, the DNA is TGTGCCAGCAGCTTAAATGACGTTACTGAAGCTTTCTTT.

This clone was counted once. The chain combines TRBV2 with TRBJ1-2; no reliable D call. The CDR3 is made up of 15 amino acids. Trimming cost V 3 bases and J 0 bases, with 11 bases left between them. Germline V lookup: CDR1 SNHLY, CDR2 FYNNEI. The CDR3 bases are TGTGCCAGCAGTGAGAGAAGCCTGACTAACTATGGCTACACCTTC. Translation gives CASSERSLTNYGYTF.

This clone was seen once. CDR3 bases: TGTGCCAGCAGCTTAACGTCTTGGGACACTCAGTACTTC. Translated: CASSLTSWDTQYF. The gene calls are TRBV7-9 and TRBJ2-4, with D possibly being TRBD1 (6 bases). CDR1 SEHNR and CDR2 FQNEAQ come from the germline V gene (reference sequence). The V gene lost 2 bases and the J gene lost 12 bases, with 14 bases spanning the gap. The CDR3 totals 13 residues.

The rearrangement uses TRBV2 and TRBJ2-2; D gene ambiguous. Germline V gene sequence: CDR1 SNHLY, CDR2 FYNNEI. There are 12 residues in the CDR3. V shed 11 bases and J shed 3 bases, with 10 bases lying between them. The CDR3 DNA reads TGTGCCCACCGTCCGGACACCGGGGAGCTGTTTTTT. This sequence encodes CAHRPDTGELFF.

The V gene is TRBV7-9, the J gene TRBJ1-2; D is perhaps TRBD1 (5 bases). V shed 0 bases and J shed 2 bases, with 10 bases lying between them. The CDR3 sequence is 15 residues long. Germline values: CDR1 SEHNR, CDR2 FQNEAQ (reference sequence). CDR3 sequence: CASSLAGDMNYGYTF. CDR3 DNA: TGTGCCAGCAGCTTAGCAGGGGATATGAACTATGGCTACACCTTC.

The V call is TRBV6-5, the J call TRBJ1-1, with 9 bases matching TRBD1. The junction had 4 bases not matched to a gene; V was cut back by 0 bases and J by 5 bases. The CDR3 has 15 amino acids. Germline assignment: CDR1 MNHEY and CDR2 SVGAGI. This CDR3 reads CASSYSGTGTTEAFF. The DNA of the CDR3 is TGTGCCAGCAGTTACTCCGGGACAGGGACTACTGAAGCTTTCTTT.

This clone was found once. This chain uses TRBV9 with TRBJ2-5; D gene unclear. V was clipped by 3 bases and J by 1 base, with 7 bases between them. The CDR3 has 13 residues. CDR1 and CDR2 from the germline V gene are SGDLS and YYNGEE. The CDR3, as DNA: TGTGCCAGCAGCGCTCTCCTCCAAGAGACCCAGTACTTC. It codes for CASSALLQETQYF.

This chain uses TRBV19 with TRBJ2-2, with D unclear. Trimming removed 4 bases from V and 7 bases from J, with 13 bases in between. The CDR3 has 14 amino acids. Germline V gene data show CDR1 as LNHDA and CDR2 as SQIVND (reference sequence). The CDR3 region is CASSKGYLGGELFF. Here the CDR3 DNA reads TGTGCCAGTAGTAAAGGGTATCTGGGCGGGGAGCTGTTTTTT.

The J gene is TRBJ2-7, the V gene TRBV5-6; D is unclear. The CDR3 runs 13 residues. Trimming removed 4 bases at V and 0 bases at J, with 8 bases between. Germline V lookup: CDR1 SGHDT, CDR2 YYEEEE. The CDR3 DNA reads TGTGCCAGCAGCGCAAGTCACTCCTACGAGCAGTACTTC. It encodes CASSASHSYEQYF.